The rows below give T cell receptor beta chains drawn from one sample of a study of T-cell memory formation after mild COVID-19. TCRdb ran MiXCR on the 5' RACE reads and lists one entry per CDR3 protein. Counted here are 300,000 to 350,000 distinct CDR3 sequences, 12% to 15% occurring once; the ten biggest clones make up about 20%. Sequencing used PBMCs or a T cell subset sorted from them (not recorded which). The source is a man between 18 and 29 years old who had mild COVID-19 (a few samples of this study predate the infection). Cell type and time point are not known. Each CDR3 is given with its conserved first and last residue. A D gene is named only where the DNA matches it firmly. Size values are once, few and many counts, or a class for expanded clones, and some rows have none.

d_call,j_call,v_call,clone_size,cdr3_aa,cdr3_nt
TRBD2,TRBJ2-3,TRBV7-6,NA,CASSFRLAGSTDTQYF,TGTGCCAGCAGCTTCCGACTAGCGGGGAGCACAGATACGCAGTATTTT
NA,TRBJ2-7,TRBV2,NA,CASSGNAAYEQYF,TGTGCCAGCAGTGGCAATGCCGCCTACGAGCAGTACTTC
NA,TRBJ2-6,TRBV5-1,few,CASSLPVISGANVLTF,TGCGCCAGCAGCCTTCCAGTGATCTCTGGGGCCAACGTCCTGACTTTC
TRBD2,TRBJ2-3,TRBV7-3,few,CASSLRGSSGGSDTQYF,TGTGCCAGCAGCTTACGGGGGAGTAGCGGGGGTTCAGATACGCAGTATTTT
TRBD2,TRBJ2-3,TRBV7-3,many,CASSLLAGGPDTQYF,TGTGCCAGCAGCTTACTAGCGGGGGGGCCAGATACGCAGTATTTT
NA,TRBJ1-4,TRBV4-1,few,CASSQGQRNEKLFF,TGCGCCAGCAGCCAAGGACAGCGTAATGAAAAACTGTTTTTT
NA,TRBJ1-1,TRBV19,NA,CASSQDLAGVNTEAFF,TGTGCCAGTAGTCAAGACTTGGCAGGGGTGAACACTGAAGCTTTCTTT
NA,TRBJ2-4,TRBV4-1,many,CASSHPDEGNIQYF,TGCGCCAGCAGCCACCCTGATGAGGGAAACATTCAGTACTTC
TRBD1,TRBJ1-3,TRBV20-1,NA,CSARTTGGHSGNTIYF,TGCAGTGCTAGAACGACAGGGGGCCACTCTGGAAACACCATATATTTT
NA,TRBJ1-5,TRBV19,NA,CASGDSPRAPQHF,TGTGCCAGTGGCGACAGTCCCCGAGCGCCCCAGCATTTT